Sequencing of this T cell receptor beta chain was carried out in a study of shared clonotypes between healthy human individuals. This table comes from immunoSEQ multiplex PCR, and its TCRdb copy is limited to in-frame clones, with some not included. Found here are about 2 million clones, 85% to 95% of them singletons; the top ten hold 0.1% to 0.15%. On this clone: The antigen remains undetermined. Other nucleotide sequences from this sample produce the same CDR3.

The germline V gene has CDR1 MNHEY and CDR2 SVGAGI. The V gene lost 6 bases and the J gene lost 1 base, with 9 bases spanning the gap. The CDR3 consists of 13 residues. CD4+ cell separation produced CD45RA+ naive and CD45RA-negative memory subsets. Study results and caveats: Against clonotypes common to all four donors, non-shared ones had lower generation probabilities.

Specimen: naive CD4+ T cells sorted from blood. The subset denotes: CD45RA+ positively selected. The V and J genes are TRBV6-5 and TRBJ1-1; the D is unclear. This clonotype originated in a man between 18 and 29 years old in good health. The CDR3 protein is CASRPTGNTEAFF. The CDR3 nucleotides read TGTGCCAGCAGACCGACGGGGAACACTGAAGCTTTCTTT.